Below, 6 T cell receptor beta chains from the same sample are listed, as sequenced in a study of OX40 agonist ivuxolimab in advanced cancers. The protocol used for the library was the immunoSEQ multiplex PCR assay. TCRdb limited this immuneACCESS table to in-frame rearrangements with V and J called. A share of clones is missing; checked studies link under half to unresolved V genes, and the rest is unexplained. Within this sample are roughly 76,000 clones, with less than 90% of them counted one time only. In total, the top ten clones hold about 3% of the sample. The source material was CD4+ or CD8+ T cells sorted from blood, sampled in a trial of the OX40 agonist ivuxolimab. These receptors originate from an adult with an advanced solid tumor such as melanoma, head and neck, liver or kidney cancer.

This clone occurred once. The chain uses TRBV7-2 and TRBJ1-5; D is possibly TRBD1 (6 bases). Trimming removed 7 bases at V and 4 bases at J, with 17 bases between. Germline CDR1 is SGHTA and CDR2 is FQGNSA. This CDR3 region has 15 residues. In DNA, the CDR3 is TGTGCCAGCAAGGCCGCCGGACAGATGAATCAGCCCCAGCATTTT. Translated, it gives CASKAAGQMNQPQHF. Looking up the rest from reference TRBV7-2 and TRBJ1-5 gives the full variable domain: GAGVSQSPSNKVTEKGKDVELRCDPISGHTALYWYRQSLGQGLEFLIYFQGNSAPDKSGLPSDRFSAERTGGSVSTLTIQRTQQEDSAVYLCASKAAGQMNQPQHFGDGTRLSIL.

This chain connects TRBV7-2 to TRBJ2-1; the D gene is possibly TRBD2 (6 bases). From germline, CDR1 is SGHTA and CDR2 FQGNSA. The germline V and J ends were trimmed by 3 bases and 3 bases, with 12 bases remaining between them. This CDR3 comprises 15 residues. The CDR3 DNA follows: TGTGCCAGCAGCTTGGGGGGACTGTACTACAATGAGCAGTTCTTC. Its protein is CASSLGGLYYNEQFF.

The chain links TRBV6-4 to TRBJ2-3, with unresolved D. Trimming cost V 5 bases and J 4 bases, with 10 bases left between them. The CDR3 is made up of 13 amino acids. Germline-derived CDR1 and CDR2 are MRHNA and SNTAGT. The CDR3 DNA reads as TGTGCCAGCAGTCCGGTTTTCGCAGATACGCAGTATTTT. Its translation: CASSPVFADTQYF.

V is TRBV4-2 and J is TRBJ2-1; tentative D call: TRBD1 (5 bases). There are 14 residues in the CDR3. Germline V CDR1 and CDR2: LGHNA, YNFKEQ. V gave up 4 bases and J gave up 6 bases, with 13 bases separating them. The CDR3 spells CASSLDARGNEQFF. The CDR3 DNA reads TGTGCCAGCAGCCTCGATGCAAGGGGCAATGAGCAGTTCTTC.

The J gene is TRBJ2-6, the V gene TRBV7-3; maybe TRBD2 (5 bases). The CDR3 length is 18 residues. Between the trimmed V and J ends, which lost 5 bases and 1 base, there was a span of 18 bases. CDR1 is SGHTA and CDR2 is FQGTGA in the germline V gene. Here the CDR3 reads CASSPRPGLMSGANVLTF. The CDR3, as DNA: TGTGCCAGCAGCCCTAGGCCCGGACTCATGTCTGGGGCCAACGTCCTGACTTTC.

The chain couples TRBV19 to TRBJ1-5, with TRBD1 matching over 8 bases. CDR3 length: 15 residues. Germline V lookup: CDR1 LNHDA, CDR2 SQIVND (reference sequence). With V trimmed by 3 bases and J by 5 bases, 6 bases remained unmatched. CDR3 nucleotide sequence: TGTGCCAGTAGTATGGGGCAGGGGGCTTATCAGCCCCAGCATTTT. Encoded protein: CASSMGQGAYQPQHF.